Included here is one T cell receptor (beta chain) sequence, with context. The antigen it binds to is not known. Base qualities are not provided; no much larger clone lies one nucleotide away. The sample originates from a study of PD-1 blockade in classical Hodgkin lymphoma (dated by TCRdb to the early 2020s). Study-level background: Nivolumab dosing was 3 mg/kg intravenously every 2 weeks, continuing until either disease progression or unacceptable toxicity. The study used TCR beta sequencing and CyTOF to define a peripheral blood immune signature of response to PD-1 blockade in classical Hodgkin lymphoma.

The time point label on this specimen signifies: cycle 4 day 1 (C4D1), after less than 7 weeks of nivolumab. Relapse after autologous stem cell transplantation had occurred in all trial patients, and cohorts A, B and C were distinguished by prior brentuximab vedotin exposure. CD4+ T cells were purified from thawed PBMCs by magnetic negative selection with a Miltenyi CD4+ T cell isolation kit. The trial cohort included 55 to 65 patients with relapsed/refractory classical Hodgkin lymphoma, and each patient had a best overall response of complete response, partial response or progressive disease. Trial patients were treated with single-agent nivolumab in the multi-cohort phase II CheckMate 205 trial. An independent review committee assessed best overall response by applying the 2007 International Working Group response criteria. Trial PBMCs were obtained immediately prior to nivolumab initiation (C1D1) and on therapy at cycle 2 day 1 and cycle 4 day 1. After peripheral blood was drawn into 8 mL Vacutainer Cell Preparation Tubes, PBMCs were isolated by centrifugation and then cryopreserved. Purified CD4+ and CD8+ fractions were generated only in cases for which an additional PBMC sample was available. Magnetically labelled cells were depleted on LS columns in a quadroMACS separator, and the flow-through was collected as the purified fraction.

Genomic DNA was extracted with the Qiagen DNeasy kit from unsorted PBMCs and from negatively selected CD4+ and CD8+ fractions. TCR beta CDR3 regions were amplified by immunoSEQ multiplex PCR using primers annealing to V and J segments. Amplification bias was minimized using a synthetic immune receptor repertoire, and residual bias was removed computationally after sequencing. Per the original workflow: Custom Python scripts were used to quantify repertoire diversity as the Shannon entropy index. The unsorted, CD4+ and CD8+ repertoires were each analyzed separately, with the exception of combined analyses, where CD4+ and CD8+ sequences were merged in silico. Clonal expansion was defined as a frequency increase of at least 2-fold after treatment compared with C1D1, and clones undetected at baseline were assigned a pseudocount of 0.5. Clones with 0 or 1 copy at C1D1 were defined as singleton clones, while clones with 2 or more copies were defined as non-singleton clones. By matching protein sequences in sorted samples from the same patient, clones expanded in unsorted samples were annotated as CD4+, CD8+ or unknown. Wilcoxon tests were applied to paired samples to test diversity changes from C1D1 to C4D1. This is the immuneACCESS table as TCRdb keeps it, with only in-frame sequences that have V and J called. A part of the clones is gone; compared with another copy, unresolved V genes explain less than half, and the rest is unexplained. Clone size and the V and J calls come from that table; the DNA yielded D and trimming. Recorded for this sample are about 4,800 clones; about 79% of them occurred a single time. Of the sample, approximately 3.6% is held by the ten largest clones.

The CDR1 and CDR2 encoded by the germline V gene are SGHVS and FNYEAQ. The CDR3, cysteine through phenylalanine, is 16 amino acids long. Left in the record is the CDR3 DNA by itself, 48 bases read in frame from the first base. What the study reported, not specific to this receptor: CD4+ but not CD8+ TCR diversity rose significantly by C4D1 (p=0.0027 vs p=0.16), most apparent in complete responders (p=0.02). Only a single clinical trial cohort was studied, and what caused the repertoire differences, possibly disease activity or prior therapy, remained undefined. Baseline TCR diversity was reported to be lower in newly diagnosed patients than in healthy donors, and even lower in relapsed/refractory patients. Trial patients achieving complete response had baseline diversity similar to newly diagnosed patients, whereas partial responders and progressors had significantly lower diversity. Patients starting nivolumab less than 1 year after ASCT had lower diversity and were excluded from later analyses to avoid confounding by immune reconstitution.

This sequence uses TRBV7-6 and TRBJ2-5; the central 7 bases match TRBD1. The end of the DNA aligns better with TRBJ2-7, so the J call may be wrong. Sequencing was performed on CD4+ T cells from blood, taken before the fourth cycle of nivolumab. This TCR was sampled from a human donor with classical Hodgkin lymphoma. The bases are TGTGCCAGCAGCGATGGGACAGACTTATTAAACTACGAGCAGTACTTC. Translated, it reads CASSDGTDLLNYEQYF.